What follows describes a single TCR beta chain. No cognate antigen has been identified for it. Per-base quality was not reported, and no clone a single base away is much larger than it. The CDR3, cysteine through phenylalanine, is 9 amino acids long. The DNA shown is the 27-base CDR3, in frame from base 1. As encoded in the germline V gene, CDR1 is MNHEY while CDR2 is SVGAGI. Cut back by 10 bases and 5 bases, the V and J ends lie 2 bases apart. The sample originates from a study of shared clonotypes between healthy human individuals (TCRdb year 2020). At the level of the whole study: The cohort comprised a couple of women and a few men aged 18 to 49 years. For each donor, CD4 naive and CD4 memory were each run on three plates, CD8 naive on two plates, and CD8 memory on one plate. Blood TCR repertoires of about 5 healthy adults were deeply sequenced to estimate repertoire size and the extent of clonotype sharing between individuals. Libraries were prepared and TCR repertoires were sequenced by different laboratories using diverse techniques, in order to increase sequencing depth and limit assay-specific biases. Between about 0.9 and 8.9 billion PBMCs per donor were obtained by leukapheresis. Broader findings and caveats from the paper: Naive subsets generally had larger estimated clonotype richness than memory subsets. Clonotypes shared by all four sorted-subset donors showed higher generation probabilities than non-shared clonotypes. Even with the large sequencing depth, rarefaction of the sorted-subset datasets indicated that sequencing was incomplete. Pairwise subsampling led to the expectation that sequencing depth would affect the degree of clonotype sharing among donors. Because the study included only a small number of donors, the genetic and exposure-history diversity represented was limited. Sampling was restricted to blood, and TCR repertoires in tissues likely differ from the TCR repertoires found in blood. Approximately 4.8% of naive CD4, 3.5% of naive CD8, approximately 2.2% of memory CD4, and 0.4% of memory CD8 clonotypes were shared across four donors.

TCR CDR3 regions were amplified from genomic DNA by multiplex PCR using the deep immunoSEQ assay. Genomic DNA extracted from each cell subset was distributed evenly over all wells of several immunoSEQ 96-well plates, and each plate served as one replicate. For sorted subsets, approximately 200 ng of genomic DNA, equivalent to around 31,000 T cell genomes, went into each replicate PCR. The purified libraries were quantified using a Qubit 3.0 fluorometer, sized with a Bioanalyzer 2100, and then quantified again using the KAPA Library Quantification kit. Every immunoSEQ 96-well plate was sequenced on a dedicated single-read 150-cycle Illumina NextSeq 550 flow cell. Turning to the authors' computational methods: Because the immunoSEQ output held only junctional sequences and lacked quality scores, the filtering could not match the filtering applied to full-length reads. Sequences were annotated with PyIR, a Python wrapper for IgBLAST v1.9, using IMGT germline references to assign V/J genes and CDR3. Reads were removed for weak V/J assignments (E-value above 1e-6), missing CDR3, stop codons, out-of-frame junctions, or ambiguous translated residues. V3J clonotypes were defined as sequences sharing an identical inferred V gene, J gene, and CDR3 amino acid sequence. Percentage overlap between repertoires was calculated by dividing the number of shared unique clonotypes by the size of the smaller repertoire. Richness of each repertoire was evaluated using RTK rarefaction, the Chao1 estimator, and Recon v2.1 estimates of unobserved clonotypes. Generation probabilities for all TCRbeta clonotypes obtained by the gDNA method from a handful of donors were computed using OLGA. This is the immuneACCESS table as TCRdb keeps it, with only in-frame sequences that have V and J called. A part of the clones is gone; compared with another copy, unresolved V genes explain less than half, and the rest is unexplained. That table gives V, J and clone size, and the DNA gave D and trimming. A total of approximately 2.5 million clones appear in this sample, more than 80% of them only once. Together, the top ten hold 0.11% to 0.15% of the sample.

Donors were healthy HIV-negative adults with no recently reported acute infections or vaccinations. Only Caucasian adults living in Nashville, Tennessee, USA were represented among the donors. CD4+ T cells were enriched through magnetic negative selection, after which naive cells were positively selected on CD45RA and the remaining negative fraction served as the memory subset. Blood was obtained by leukapheresis, after which PBMCs were separated by Ficoll-Histopaque density gradient centrifugation and cryopreserved in liquid nitrogen vapor phase. Analytical flow cytometry was used to check the purity and quantity of every magnetically sorted T cell population. Genomic DNA was isolated from each sorted fraction and quantified by UV absorbance on a Nanodrop 2000c.

The sample comprised naive CD4+ T cells sorted from blood. What the cell subset or site label conveys for this sample: CD45RA+ positively selected. Here the chain combines TRBV6-5 and TRBJ1-4; the D gene remains uncertain. This TCR came from a man aged 18-30 years in good health. The CDR3 region reads CATNEKLFF. The bases are TGTGCCACCAATGAAAAACTGTTTTTT.